These 18 T cell receptor beta chains were sequenced from one sample in a study of cytomegalovirus exposure and HLA in healthy donors (dated by TCRdb to the late 2010s). The method was the immunoSEQ multiplex PCR assay. A mixture of 60 forward primers for TCR Vbeta segments and 13 reverse primers for TCR Jbeta segments was used in the multiplex PCR. The source is immuneACCESS, and TCRdb retained only in-frame sequences with V and J called. Part of the clones is not carried over; for the studies checked, unresolved V genes explain less than half of this, and the remainder is unexplained. This sample gives roughly 100,000 clones in total; around two thirds of them show up just once. The top ten clonotypes cover about 2.6% of the sample. The sample was PBMCs. The receptors originated from a man aged 50 to 59 in good health and CMV-seropositive.

The CDR3 here is CASSLGGGRSDTQYF. The CDR3 coding sequence is TGTGCCAGCAGCCTGGGAGGCGGGAGATCAGATACGCAGTATTTT. This chain joins TRBV7-9 and TRBJ2-3, with 7 positions matching TRBD2. V dropped 5 bases and J dropped 4; count of bases not matched to a gene: 9. Germline V gene lookup returns CDR1 SEHNR and CDR2 FQNEAQ (reference sequence). The CDR3 consists of 15 residues.

CDR3 loop: CASRLTAQTDTQYF. CDR3 in DNA: TGTGCCAGCAGATTGACAGCGCAAACAGATACGCAGTATTTT. This chain links TRBV6-6 with TRBJ2-3; tentatively, D is TRBD1 (5 bases). Germline-derived CDR1 and CDR2 are MNHNY and SVGAGI (reference sequence). V was pared by 6 bases and J by 3 bases, with 13 bases between. The CDR3 runs 14 residues.

This chain uses TRBV19 with TRBJ2-6, with 8 bases matching TRBD1. This CDR3 comprises 20 residues. The V gene's germline CDR1 is LNHDA and CDR2 SQIVND (reference sequence). Germline trimming cut 1 base from V and 2 bases from J; bases unmatched to any gene: 13. The CDR3 nucleotides read TGTGCCAGTAGTATAGTTGAGAGAAGGACAGGGATCCCTGGGGCCAACGTCCTGACTTTC. It codes for CASSIVERRTGIPGANVLTF.

In this sample, this clone turned up once. The V and J genes are TRBV11-2 and TRBJ2-5, with D perhaps TRBD2 (6 bases). This CDR3 has 15 residues. Germline V gene data show CDR1 as SGHAT and CDR2 as FQNNGV. Trimming took 4 bases from V and 1 from J, leaving 13 bases between them. CDR3 sequence: CASSYQGLPQETQYF. As DNA, the CDR3 is TGTGCCAGCAGCTATCAAGGACTACCCCAAGAGACCCAGTACTTC.

A few counts support this clone. The rearrangement uses TRBV11-2 and TRBJ1-2; a weak D match, TRBD1 (5 bases). From germline, CDR1 is SGHAT and CDR2 FQNNGV. V lost 3 bases and J lost 8, with 13 bases in between. CDR3 size: 13 residues. The CDR3 reads CASSFGSWGGYTF. CDR3 bases: TGTGCCAGCAGCTTTGGGTCCTGGGGCGGCTACACCTTC.

This rearrangement joins TRBV9 to TRBJ1-2, with a weak D call TRBD1 (5 bases). CDR1 and CDR2 from the germline V gene are SGDLS and YYNGEE. Trimming shortened V by 4 bases and J by 0 bases, and 16 bases separated the two germline ends. This CDR3 comprises 16 residues. DNA for the CDR3: TGTGCCAGCAGCCCCATGATCAGGGATCCTAACTATGGCTACACCTTC. Its translation is CASSPMIRDPNYGYTF.

This rearrangement joins TRBV18 to TRBJ1-5; the D is unclear. CDR1 and CDR2 (germline): KGHSH, LQKENI. The CDR3 consists of 15 residues. V was clipped by 4 bases and J by 1 base, with 11 bases between them. The CDR3 nucleotides are TGTGCCAGCTCACGAGGAGGGAGGAGCAATCAGCCCCAGCATTTT. Translating gives CASSRGGRSNQPQHF.

This clone showed up just once. This specimen includes other DNA sequences encoding the same CDR3. V is TRBV20-1 and J is TRBJ2-3; D is unclear. The CDR3 extends over 10 amino acids. Germline CDR1 is DFQATT and CDR2 is SNEGSKA (reference sequence). The V and J ends lost 6 bases and 11 bases respectively, with 12 bases between them. The CDR3 bases are TGCAGTGCCCTACTTGTGAAGCAGTATTTT. Amino acids: CSALLVKQYF.

Only one count was recorded for this clone. V is TRBV29-1 and J is TRBJ2-2; 7 nucleotides match TRBD2. The germline gives CDR1 SQVTM, CDR2 ANQGSEA. Losses at the gene ends were 0 bases for V and 3 bases for J; bases not matched to a gene: 10. The CDR3 runs to 17 residues. CDR3: CSVEDPVGGPHTGELFF. DNA for the CDR3: TGCAGCGTTGAAGATCCTGTGGGAGGGCCTCACACCGGGGAGCTGTTTTTT.

The rearrangement joins TRBV2 to TRBJ2-2; 9 bases are shared with TRBD1. V lost 8 bases, J lost 8 bases, and 12 bases stayed unmatched. This CDR3 spans 15 amino acids. Germline V lookup: CDR1 SNHLY, CDR2 FYNNEI. The CDR3, as DNA: TGTGCCAGCGTCCGGGACAGGGTACTAGGAGGGGAGCTGTTTTTT. It codes for CASVRDRVLGGELFF.

This clone was detected only a few times. Other DNA sequences in the sample encode the same CDR3. CDR3 region: CASSLEQGETEAFF. The CDR3 nucleotides are TGTGCCAGCAGCTTGGAACAGGGTGAGACTGAAGCTTTCTTT. This chain uses TRBV5-4 with TRBJ1-1; possibly TRBD1 for D (6 bases). Germline assignment: CDR1 SGHNT and CDR2 YYREEE (reference sequence). V was shortened by 0 bases and J by 5 bases, with 11 bases between the two germline ends. The CDR3 is 14 amino acids.

This chain joins TRBV2 and TRBJ2-2; 7 positions match TRBD2. V was pared by 7 bases and J by 4 bases, with 9 bases of the junction left unmatched. CDR1 and CDR2 from the germline V gene are SNHLY and FYNNEI. The CDR3 contains 15 residues. This CDR3 reads CASKGREYATGELFF. CDR3 DNA: TGTGCCAGCAAGGGGCGGGAGTACGCCACCGGGGAGCTGTTTTTT.

The rearrangement links TRBV7-8 to TRBJ1-3; the D gene is possibly TRBD1 (5 bases). V lost 7 bases and J 0 bases, leaving 16 bases between the germline ends. The CDR3 loop spans 16 amino acids. CDR1 is SGHVS, CDR2 FQNEAQ, per germline. CDR3 bases: TGTGCCAGCACGGGGGAGTCCACCCGCTCTGGAAACACCATATATTTT. Translating gives CASTGESTRSGNTIYF. The full variable domain, in which reference TRBV7-8 and TRBJ1-3 provide the parts outside the CDR3, is GAGVSQSPRYKVAKRGQDVALRCDPISGHVSLFWYQQALGQGPEFLTYFQNEAQLDKSGLPSDRFFAERPEGSVSTLKIQRTQQEDSAVYLCASTGESTRSGNTIYFGEGSWLTVV.

The V call is TRBV27, the J call TRBJ2-2, with no clear D. The ends were cut back, 5 bases at V and 7 bases at J, with 23 bases in the middle. Germline V lookup: CDR1 MNHEY, CDR2 SMNVEV (reference sequence). This CDR3 is 17 amino acids long. The CDR3: CASSRYSRVPFDGELFF. The CDR3 nucleotides read TGTGCCAGCAGTAGATACTCTCGGGTCCCCTTTGACGGGGAGCTGTTTTTT.

The V gene is TRBV2, the J gene TRBJ1-1; TRBD1 matches at 9 bases. In germline, CDR1 is SNHLY, CDR2 FYNNEI. The V segment lost 8 bases and the J segment 3 bases; nucleotides outside the gene matches: 7. This CDR3 is 14 amino acids long. The CDR3 nucleotides are TGTGCCAGCGTGGGACAGGGAAGGGACACTGAAGCTTTCTTT. Translated, it gives CASVGQGRDTEAFF.

The chain joins TRBV14 to TRBJ2-2, with D hard to call. CDR3 size: 13 residues. Per the germline V gene, CDR1 is SGHDN and CDR2 is FVKESK. The V end lost 4 bases, the J end lost 5 bases, and 8 bases lay between the germline ends. CDR3 in DNA: TGTGCCAGCAGCCCACACGAAACCGGGGAGCTGTTTTTT. This encodes CASSPHETGELFF.

This sequence joins TRBV18 and TRBJ1-1; TRBD1 matches 7 bases. V lost 2 bases to trimming and J lost 3 bases; unmatched junction nucleotides: 3. Germline assignment: CDR1 KGHSH and CDR2 LQKENI. The CDR3 is 14 residues long. The CDR3 here is CASSPTRGHTEAFF. The CDR3 DNA is TGTGCCAGCTCACCAACTAGGGGGCACACTGAAGCTTTCTTT.

This clone was recorded once. The chain recombines TRBV7-9 with TRBJ2-1; D possibly corresponds to TRBD1 (7 bases). Germline V gene sequence: CDR1 SEHNR, CDR2 FQNEAQ (reference sequence). This CDR3 is 14 amino acids long. Deletions cut 5 bases from V and 10 bases from J, with 18 bases between. The CDR3 region has the DNA TGTGCCAGCAGCCCGCGGGACAGAGGGGGGGAGCAGTTCTTC. Its translation: CASSPRDRGGEQFF.